Listed here is a single T cell receptor (beta chain). Its target is unknown. The data were obtained in a study of CD8+CD57+ T cells in acquired aplastic anemia. Study-wide context: When averaged, DNA from sorted CD4+ and CD8+ cells came to 3 to 4 ug. Healthy donor CD4+ samples were sequenced to a depth that averaged approximately 9.9 million reads.

Study-wide results and limits: Patients versus controls showed no significant CD8+ Simpson's diversity difference.

Trimming left V 0 bases short and J 7 bases short, with 9 bases between. In germline, CDR1 is LNHNV, CDR2 YYDKDF (reference sequence). The CDR3 spans 14 residues. TCR beta VDJ and CDR3 profiles were obtained from a genomic DNA template. TCRdb processed the reads anew with MiXCR; each CDR3 protein has one entry. Found here are about 210,000 distinct CDR3 sequences, around 60% of them singletons; the top ten hold about 29%. The receptor was derived from a human donor in good health. The chain has TRBV15 and TRBJ2-2; D is uncertain. What was sequenced was sorted CD4+, CD8+, or CD8+CD57+ T cells (not recorded which) from PBMCs. This chain's CDR3 is CATSRDRVGGELFF. DNA of the CDR3: TGTGCCACCAGCAGAGATCGCGTTGGCGGGGAGCTGTTTTTT.